The entry that follows covers one TCR beta chain sequence. What it recognizes is unknown. This sample is part of a study of cytomegalovirus exposure and HLA in healthy donors. Study background: An earlier analysis identified 117 million unique TCR beta sequences in some 180 million T cells.

The primer mix had 60 Vbeta and 13 Jbeta primers. Sequenced by immunoSEQ multiplex PCR; TCRdb stores in-frame clones only, minus some. The table shows over 150,000 clones, with just under 75% occurring only once. The CDR3 covers 17 residues. V shed 0 bases and J 1 base; nucleotides not matched to a gene: 5. Germline V CDR1 and CDR2: MDHEN, SYDVKM. Study-wide points: TCR beta sequences reportedly predicted most subjects' HLA-A and HLA-B alleles accurately. Cytomegalovirus-associated TCR beta chains were listed, numbering roughly 150. A later analysis reportedly identified an Asian-associated ancestry cluster as carrying fewer N-insertions than the approximately 640-donor mean.

The chain has TRBV28 and TRBJ2-3, with 9 positions matching TRBD2. The sequenced material came from PBMCs. The clonotype was recovered from a woman in her thirties in good health and CMV-seropositive. For the CDR3, the DNA is TGTGCCAGCAGTTTATGGCAGCGGGAGGCTGGCACAGATACGCAGTATTTT. Translated: CASSLWQREAGTDTQYF.